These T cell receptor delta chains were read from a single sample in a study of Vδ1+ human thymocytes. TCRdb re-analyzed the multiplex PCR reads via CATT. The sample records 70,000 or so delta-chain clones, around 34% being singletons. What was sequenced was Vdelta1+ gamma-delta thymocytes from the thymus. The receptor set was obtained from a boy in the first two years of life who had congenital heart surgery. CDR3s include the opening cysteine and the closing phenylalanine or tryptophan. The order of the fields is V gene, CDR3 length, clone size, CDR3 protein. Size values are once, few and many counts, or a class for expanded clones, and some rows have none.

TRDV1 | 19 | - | CALGEPLREGIPYTDKLIF
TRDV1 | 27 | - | CALGKARPSYSSHLRTVEGLRTDKLIF
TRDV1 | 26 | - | CALGVVHGAVPTALGVEFGDTDKLIF
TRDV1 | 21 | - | CALGERFQFHSGGYNTDKLIF
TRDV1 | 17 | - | CALGETKFCGGADKLIF
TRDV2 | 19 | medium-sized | CACDTDPGGYAEGSDKLIF
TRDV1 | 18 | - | CALGADPPTPYRTDKLIF
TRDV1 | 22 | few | CALGELIPPQVLGDPYTDKLIF
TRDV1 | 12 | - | CALGDPPEKLIF
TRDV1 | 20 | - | CALGELNRAGGFTNTDKLIF
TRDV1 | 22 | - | CALGDTTRPSYQTGGYTDKLIF
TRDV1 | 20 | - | CALGCCWTGESSIYTDKLIF
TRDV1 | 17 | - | CALGELTSFGYTDKLIF
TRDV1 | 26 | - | CALGVHLHHGPYWGIRGYEYTDKLIF
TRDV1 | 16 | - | CALGEGDRSNTDKLIF
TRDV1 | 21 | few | CALGRCYRLGDTRVHTDKLIF
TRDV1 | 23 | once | CALGELPSWGSVPRGERTDKLIF
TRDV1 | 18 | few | CALGELPADGRGTDKLIF
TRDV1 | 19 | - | CALGVFLPTGSGGWSEIIF
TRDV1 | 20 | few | CALGGPLPTRGGIVTDKLIF
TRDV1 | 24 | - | CALGKPPTDGTGGYGTLYTDKLIF
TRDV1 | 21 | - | CALGDRSYPGLLGGNTDKLIF
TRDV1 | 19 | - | CALGDRRGNVLGDSDKLIF
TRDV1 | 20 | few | CALGRLPLRDWGIPTAQLFF
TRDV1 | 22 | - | CALGEPIYSRGPSETYTDKLIF
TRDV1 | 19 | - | CALGRAQNWGKKYTDKLIF
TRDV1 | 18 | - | CALGGTSSGGYYTDKLIF
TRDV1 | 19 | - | CALGELFLSRISHTDKLIF
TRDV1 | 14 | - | CALVPTNWLDKLIF
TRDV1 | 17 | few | CALGESLGGLHTDKLIF
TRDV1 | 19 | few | CALGERDPLRTGGSGKLIF
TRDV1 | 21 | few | CALGENFGLRGPSPYTDKLIF
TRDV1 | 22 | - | CALGEFLPSSLGPSHYTDKLIF
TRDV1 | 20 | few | CALGELFPPYWGTDTDKLIF
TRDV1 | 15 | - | CALGDLTPIADKLIF
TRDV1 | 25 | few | CALGELKAFLLPTFTGGYSSDKLIF
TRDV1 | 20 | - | CALGDKPKPDLSGCSEKLIF
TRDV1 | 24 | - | CALGGHLPGPSFRGILCFTDKLIF
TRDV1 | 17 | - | CALGGSSSGDTRDKLIF
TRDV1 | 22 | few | CALWELGSRWGIQETHTDKLIF
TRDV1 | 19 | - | CALGARLLPGWEYTDKLIF
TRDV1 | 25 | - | CALGSRWPSYVPQLGDTQCTDKLIF